One sample yielded the 16 T cell receptor beta chains listed below, sequenced in a study of blood T cell repertoires in COVID-19. The protocol was immunoSEQ multiplex PCR, while the TCRdb copy is restricted to in-frame clones and leaves out a portion. The data hold a few hundred thousand clones, with around 90% observed a single time. The sample comprised PBMCs or T cells enriched from blood (not recorded which). These receptors all stem from a woman aged 55-69 years in a cohort exposed to, infected with or recovered from COVID-19 (not recorded which).

The chain carries TRBV27 and TRBJ1-1; no reliable D call. The CDR3 is 13 residues long. Germline V lookup: CDR1 MNHEY, CDR2 SMNVEV (reference sequence). Trimming took off 3 bases at V and 1 base at J, with 6 bases between the two ends. This CDR3 is CASSLEANTEAFF. The CDR3 nucleotides are TGTGCCAGCAGTTTGGAGGCGAACACTGAAGCTTTCTTT.

This chain joins TRBV30 and TRBJ2-7; 8 bases are shared with TRBD1. Germline V gives CDR1 GTSNPN, CDR2 SVGIG (reference sequence). The CDR3 contains 13 residues. Losses at the gene ends were 4 bases for V and 2 bases for J; bases not matched to a gene: 4. CDR3 in amino acids: CAWTTGAAYEQYF. For the CDR3, the DNA is TGTGCCTGGACGACAGGGGCAGCCTACGAGCAGTACTTC.

CDR3 amino acids: CASRTGGGPTQYF. Here the CDR3 DNA reads TGTGCCAGTAGGACGGGAGGGGGCCCTACGCAGTATTTT. This chain connects TRBV19 to TRBJ2-3; possibly TRBD2 for D (8 bases). Germline-derived CDR1 and CDR2 are LNHDA and SQIVND (reference sequence). CDR3 size: 13 residues. Trimming took off 6 bases at V and 8 bases at J, with 15 bases between the two ends.

The chain is built from TRBV18 and TRBJ1-2; TRBD1 matches 7 bases. The trim removed 6 bases at V and 5 bases at J, leaving 6 bases unmatched. The V gene's germline CDR1 is KGHSH and CDR2 LQKENI. The CDR3 runs 13 residues. The CDR3 loop reads CASSPKQGYGYTF. CDR3 coding DNA: TGTGCCAGCTCGCCGAAACAGGGGTATGGCTACACCTTC.

This rearrangement joins TRBV4-1 to TRBJ1-5, with a weak D call TRBD1 (6 bases). The CDR3 is 13 amino acids. V was pared by 5 bases and J by 5 bases, with 10 bases between. In germline, CDR1 is MGHRA, CDR2 YSYEKL. The CDR3: CASSIQGDQPQHF. The CDR3 coding sequence is TGCGCCAGCAGCATACAGGGAGATCAGCCCCAGCATTTT.

V usage is TRBV14 and J usage is TRBJ1-1; tentatively, D is TRBD1 (5 bases). Trimming left V 4 bases short and J 3 bases short, with 18 bases between. Germline values: CDR1 SGHDN, CDR2 FVKESK. This CDR3 spans 16 amino acids. DNA for the CDR3: TGTGCCAGCAGCCTCGACTGGGGGGAGGTGGACACTGAAGCTTTCTTT. Its translation is CASSLDWGEVDTEAFF.

This chain uses TRBV19 with TRBJ2-2; no reliable D call. Germline CDR1 is LNHDA and CDR2 is SQIVND (reference sequence). This CDR3 has 12 residues. Trimming took 3 bases from V and 6 from J, leaving 5 bases between them. The CDR3: CASSMESGELFF. As DNA, the CDR3 is TGTGCCAGTAGTATGGAGTCCGGGGAGCTGTTTTTT.

This sequence joins TRBV10-1 and TRBJ1-1; D perhaps matches TRBD1 (6 bases). CDR1 and CDR2 from the germline V gene are WNHNN and SYGVQD (reference sequence). The V and J ends lost 6 bases and 1 base respectively, with 9 bases between them. The CDR3 sequence is 13 residues long. This chain's CDR3 is CASRTGPNTEAFF. The DNA for the CDR3 is TGCGCCAGCAGGACAGGACCGAACACTGAAGCTTTCTTT.

This chain uses TRBV23-1 with TRBJ1-5; 7 bases are a match to TRBD1. TRBV23-1 falls under the ORF class, with uncertain function. The CDR3 consists of 13 residues. V gave up 6 bases and J gave up 7 bases; unmatched junction bases: 6. The CDR3 loop reads CASSEGARQPQHF. The CDR3 DNA reads TGCGCCAGCAGCGAGGGGGCGCGACAGCCCCAGCATTTT.

The genes are TRBV7-2 and TRBJ2-3, with 9 bases matching TRBD1. Germline CDR1 and CDR2: SGHTA and FQGNSA. The CDR3 has 14 residues. The J segment lost 4 bases and the V segment lost 2 bases, leaving 1 base of the junction unmatched. CDR3 residues: CASSLRQGADTQYF. The DNA for the CDR3 is TGTGCCAGCAGCTTAAGACAGGGGGCAGATACGCAGTATTTT.

The chain couples TRBV3-1 (or the pseudogene TRBV3-2) to TRBJ2-5, with 16 bases that match TRBD2. Trimming took 3 bases from V and 5 from J; bases not matched to a gene: 3. CDR1 is LGHDT, CDR2 YNNKEL, per germline (reference sequence). The CDR3 totals 16 residues. The CDR3 DNA reads TGTGCCAGCAGCCAGGGGACTAGCGGGAGGGTTGAGACCCAGTACTTC. Translating gives CASSQGTSGRVETQYF.

This sequence joins TRBV29-1 and TRBJ2-7, with TRBD2 as a possible D gene (6 bases). Per the germline V gene, CDR1 is SQVTM and CDR2 is ANQGSEA. The CDR3 is 12 amino acids. Deletions cut 5 bases from V and 3 bases from J, with 11 bases between. CDR3 DNA: TGCAGCGTTCCGGGGGTGCGCTACGAGCAGTACTTC. Its protein is CSVPGVRYEQYF.

This clone has a single count. The chain couples TRBV5-1 to TRBJ2-7; 10 bases are a match to TRBD2. Germline V gives CDR1 SGHRS, CDR2 YFSETQ. This CDR3 comprises 21 residues. J gave up 0 bases and V 1 base, and 19 bases lay outside the gene matches. As DNA, the CDR3 is TGCGCCAGCAGCTTGTTTTGGGCTAGCGGGAGTAGGAAAGGGGACTCCTACGAGCAGTACTTC. This sequence encodes CASSLFWASGSRKGDSYEQYF.

The chain recombines TRBV4-3 with TRBJ2-1; D is perhaps TRBD2 (5 bases). CDR1 and CDR2 from the germline V gene are LGHNA and YSLEER. The CDR3 covers 17 residues. V gave up 3 bases and J gave up 0 bases, with 15 bases separating them. The CDR3 sequence is CASSQEAAVSSYNEQFF. CDR3 nucleotide sequence: TGCGCCAGCAGCCAGGAGGCGGCGGTTAGCTCCTACAATGAGCAGTTCTTC.

This clone was found a few times. The chain is built from TRBV11-2 and TRBJ1-6; 9 positions match TRBD1. The CDR3 runs to 15 residues. In germline, CDR1 is SGHAT, CDR2 FQNNGV. The trim removed 4 bases at V and 5 bases at J, leaving 3 bases unmatched. CDR3 sequence: CASSSRTGDNSPLHF. Written as DNA, the CDR3 is TGTGCCAGCAGCTCCCGGACAGGGGATAATTCACCCCTCCACTTT.

The chain couples TRBV7-2 to TRBJ1-2; D unresolved. Germline V gives CDR1 SGHTA, CDR2 FQGNSA. The CDR3 extends over 14 amino acids. The V end lost 2 bases, the J end lost 4 bases, and 11 bases lay between the germline ends. DNA of the CDR3: TGTGCCAGCAGCTTAAGTAGGGAGGGCTATGGCTACACCTTC. It yields the protein CASSLSREGYGYTF. The entire variable domain, with the rest obtained from reference TRBV7-2 and TRBJ1-2, is as follows: GAGVSQSPSNKVTEKGKDVELRCDPISGHTALYWYRQSLGQGLEFLIYFQGNSAPDKSGLPSDRFSAERTGGSVSTLTIQRTQQEDSAVYLCASSLSREGYGYTFGSGTRLTVV.